A single TCR beta chain is shown here with its context. Random hexamers were used to reverse transcribe the RNA input (about 0.5 to 1 ug). TCRdb re-analysed the immunoSEQ multiplex PCR reads in MiXCR, keeping a single row per CDR3 protein. Seen here are 150,000 to 200,000 distinct CDR3 sequences, 90% to 95% observed once, and the top ten hold around 0.1%. The record originates from a study of CD8 T cells in Susac syndrome. Sequenced: CD4+ T cells from PBMCs. The sequence derives from a human donor in good health.

CDR3 amino acids: CASSPSPGLAGNEQFF. The CDR3 region has the DNA TGTGCCAGCAGCCCATCGCCGGGACTAGCGGGCAATGAGCAGTTCTTC. The chain joins TRBV14 to TRBJ2-1; TRBD2 aligns across 12 bases. There are 16 residues in the CDR3. The V segment lost 4 bases and the J segment 6 bases; nucleotides outside the gene matches: 7. Germline CDR1 and CDR2: SGHDN and FVKESK.